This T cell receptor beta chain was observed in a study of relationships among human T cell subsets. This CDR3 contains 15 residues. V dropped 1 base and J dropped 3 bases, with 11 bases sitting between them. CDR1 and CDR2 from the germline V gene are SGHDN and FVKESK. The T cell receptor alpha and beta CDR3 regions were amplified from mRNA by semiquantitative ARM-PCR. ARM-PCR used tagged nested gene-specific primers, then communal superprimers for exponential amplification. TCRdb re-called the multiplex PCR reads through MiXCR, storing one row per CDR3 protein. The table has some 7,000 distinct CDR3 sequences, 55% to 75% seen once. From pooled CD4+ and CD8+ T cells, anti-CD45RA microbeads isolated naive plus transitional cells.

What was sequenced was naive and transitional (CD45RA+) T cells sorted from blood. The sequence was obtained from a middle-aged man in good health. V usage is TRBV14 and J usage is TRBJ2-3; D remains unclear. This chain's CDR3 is CASSQVGGATDTQYF. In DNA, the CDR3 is TGTGCCAGCAGCCAAGTAGGCGGCGCGACAGATACGCAGTATTTT.